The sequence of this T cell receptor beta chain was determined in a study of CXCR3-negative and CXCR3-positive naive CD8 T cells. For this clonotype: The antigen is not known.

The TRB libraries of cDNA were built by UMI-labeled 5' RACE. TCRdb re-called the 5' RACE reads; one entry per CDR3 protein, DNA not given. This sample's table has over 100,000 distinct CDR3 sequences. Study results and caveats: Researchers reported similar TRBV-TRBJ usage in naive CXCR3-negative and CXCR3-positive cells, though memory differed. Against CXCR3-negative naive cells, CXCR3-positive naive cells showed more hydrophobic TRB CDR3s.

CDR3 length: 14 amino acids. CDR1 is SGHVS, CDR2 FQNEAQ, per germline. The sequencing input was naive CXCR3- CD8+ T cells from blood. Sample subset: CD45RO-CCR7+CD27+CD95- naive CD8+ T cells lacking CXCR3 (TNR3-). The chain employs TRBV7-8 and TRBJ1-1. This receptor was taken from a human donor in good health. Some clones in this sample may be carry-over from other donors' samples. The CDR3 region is CASSLGGTNTEAFF. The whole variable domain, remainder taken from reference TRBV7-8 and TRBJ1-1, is GAGVSQSPRYKVAKRGQDVALRCDPISGHVSLFWYQQALGQGPEFLTYFQNEAQLDKSGLPSDRFFAERPEGSVSTLKIQRTQQEDSAVYLCASSLGGTNTEAFFGQGTRLTVV.